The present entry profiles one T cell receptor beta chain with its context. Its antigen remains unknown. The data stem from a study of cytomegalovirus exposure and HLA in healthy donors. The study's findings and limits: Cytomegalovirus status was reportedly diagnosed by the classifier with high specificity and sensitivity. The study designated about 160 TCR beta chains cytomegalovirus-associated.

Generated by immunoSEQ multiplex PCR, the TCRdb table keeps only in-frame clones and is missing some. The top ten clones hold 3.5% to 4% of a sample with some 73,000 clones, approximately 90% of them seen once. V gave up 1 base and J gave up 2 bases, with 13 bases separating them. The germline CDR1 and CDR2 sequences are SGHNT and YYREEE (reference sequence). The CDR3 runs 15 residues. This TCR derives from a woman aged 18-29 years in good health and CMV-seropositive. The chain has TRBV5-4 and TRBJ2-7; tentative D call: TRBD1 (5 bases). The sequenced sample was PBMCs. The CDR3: CASSLRQGYAYEQYF. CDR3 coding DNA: TGTGCCAGCAGCTTGCGTCAGGGTTACGCCTACGAGCAGTACTTC.